These T cell receptor beta chains were read from a single sample in a study of T cells in Graves' hyperthyroidism and ophthalmopathy. TCRdb ran MiXCR on the multiplex PCR reads and lists one entry per CDR3 protein. This table holds roughly 280,000 distinct CDR3 sequences, approximately 15% found once. Sequencing was performed on blood. The receptors were gathered from a woman aged 60 to 75 with Graves' ophthalmopathy. Each CDR3 is given with its conserved first and last residue. A D gene is named only where the DNA matches it firmly. Not all rows give a size; the values are once, few, many and, for expanded clones, a class.

j_call,v_call,d_call,clone_size,cdr3_aa,cdr3_nt
TRBJ1-6,TRBV6-2/TRBV6-3,TRBD1,NA,CASSQGGPENSPLHF,TGTGCCAGCAGTCAGGGGGGCCCGGAGAATTCACCCCTCCACTTT
TRBJ2-7,TRBV7-8,NA,many,CASSSGPLLEQYF,TGTGCCAGCAGCTCTGGACCGCTGCTCGAGCAGTACTTC
TRBJ1-2,TRBV19,NA,NA,CASSIVEYGYTF,TGTGCCAGTAGTATAGTGGAGTATGGCTACACCTTC
TRBJ2-3,TRBV2,TRBD1,many,CASSRRRGITDTQYF,TGTGCCTCCTCCCGACGCAGGGGGATCACAGATACGCAGTATTTT
TRBJ1-3,TRBV12-3/TRBV12-4,NA,NA,CASSSTYSGNTIYF,TGTGCCAGCAGTTCCACCTACTCTGGAAACACCATATATTTT
TRBJ2-7,TRBV7-6,TRBD2,NA,CASSFGLAAYEQYF,TGTGCCAGCAGCTTCGGACTAGCGGCCTACGAGCAGTACTTC
TRBJ1-6,TRBV7-2,NA,many,CAIRDRSSYNSPLHF,TGTGCCATCAGAGACAGGAGCTCCTATAATTCACCCCTCCACTTT
TRBJ2-4,TRBV28,NA,many,CASTPHPGPRGNIQYF,TGTGCCAGCACCCCTCACCCGGGACCCAGGGGAAACATTCAGTACTTC
TRBJ1-6,TRBV7-9,NA,few,CASSVTANNSPLHF,TGTGCCAGCTCGGTGACAGCTAATAATTCACCCCTCCACTTT
TRBJ1-2,TRBV4-3,NA,many,CASSQVDPGAYGYTF,TGCGCCAGCAGCCAAGTCGATCCCGGCGCCTATGGCTACACCTTC
TRBJ2-1,TRBV3-1,NA,many,CASSQRNTYNEQFF,TGTGCCAGCAGCCAACGGAACACCTACAATGAGCAGTTCTTC
TRBJ1-4,TRBV29-1,NA,many,CSVDVYEKLFF,TGCAGCGTTGATGTTTATGAAAAACTGTTTTTT
TRBJ2-7,TRBV5-1,NA,many,CASSLPSTGPFGEQYF,TGCGCCAGCAGCCTCCCGAGTACAGGCCCCTTTGGGGAGCAGTACTTC
TRBJ2-1,TRBV5-6,NA,few,CASSYSTRTVEQFF,TGTGCCAGCAGTTACTCGACTAGAACGGTTGAGCAGTTCTTC
TRBJ1-2,TRBV7-2,NA,few,CASSLLAGRVSNYGYTF,TGTGCCAGCAGCTTACTAGCGGGCCGGGTCTCGAACTATGGCTACACCTTC
TRBJ1-1,TRBV30,NA,many,CAWAEVWSEAFF,TGTGCCTGGGCCGAGGTGTGGAGTGAAGCTTTCTTT